This TCR beta chain was documented in a study of OX40 agonist ivuxolimab in advanced cancers. Turning to the study itself: Under the entry rules, prior anti-PD-1, anti-PD-L1 or anti-CTLA-4 therapy was allowed, and around 40% had some. Overall study results and limits: Not determined was the antigen specificity of the expanded peripheral T cells. Both blood CD4+ and CD8+ T cells showed clonal growth by week 6 at 0.1 to 3.0 mg/kg. Partial responders dosed at 0.1-3.0 mg/kg displayed clonal expansion ranking among the lowest.

Generated by immunoSEQ multiplex PCR, the TCRdb table keeps only in-frame clones and is missing some. The data contain approximately 60,000 clones, approximately 93% of them singletons. With respect to this clone: As yet, its antigen is unknown.

The CDR3 has 17 residues. Looked up from germline, CDR1 is MDHEN and CDR2 is SYDVKM. V gave up 4 bases and J gave up 5 bases; unmatched junction bases: 14. V is TRBV28 and J is TRBJ1-2; 9 positions match TRBD1. The receptor's source is an adult with an advanced solid tumor such as melanoma, head and neck, liver or kidney cancer. The source material was CD4+ or CD8+ T cells sorted from blood, sampled in a trial of the OX40 agonist ivuxolimab. The CDR3 spells CASSSPATGGHEYGYTF. Here the CDR3 DNA reads TGTGCCAGCAGTTCTCCCGCGACAGGGGGACATGAATATGGCTACACCTTC.